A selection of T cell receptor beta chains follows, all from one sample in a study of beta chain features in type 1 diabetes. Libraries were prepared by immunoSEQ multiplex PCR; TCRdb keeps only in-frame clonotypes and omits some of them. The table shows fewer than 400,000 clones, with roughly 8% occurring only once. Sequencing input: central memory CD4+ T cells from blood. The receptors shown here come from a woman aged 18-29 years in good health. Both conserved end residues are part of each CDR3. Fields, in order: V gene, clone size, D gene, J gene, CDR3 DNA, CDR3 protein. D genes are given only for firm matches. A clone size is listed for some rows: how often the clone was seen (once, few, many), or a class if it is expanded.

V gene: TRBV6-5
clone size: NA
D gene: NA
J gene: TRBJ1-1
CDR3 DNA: TGTGCCAGCAGGCTTTATCCCAACACTGAAGCTTTCTTT
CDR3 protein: CASRLYPNTEAFF

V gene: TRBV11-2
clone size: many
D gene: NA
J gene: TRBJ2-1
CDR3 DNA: TGTGCCAGCAGCTTAGGACGGTACAATGAGCAGTTCTTC
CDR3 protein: CASSLGRYNEQFF

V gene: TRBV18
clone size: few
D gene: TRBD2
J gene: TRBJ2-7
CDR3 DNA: TGTGCCAGCTCACCAAGTGTTCTAGCGGTCGAGCAGTACTTC
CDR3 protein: CASSPSVLAVEQYF

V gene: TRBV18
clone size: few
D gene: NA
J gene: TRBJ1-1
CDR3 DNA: TGTGCCAGCTCACCAGCAGCAGCGGGTGAAGCTTTCTTT
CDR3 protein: CASSPAAAGEAFF

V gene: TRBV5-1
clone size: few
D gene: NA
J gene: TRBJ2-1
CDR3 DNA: TGCGCCAGCAGCTTGGGAGGGGATTCCTACAATGAGCAGTTCTTC
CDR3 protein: CASSLGGDSYNEQFF

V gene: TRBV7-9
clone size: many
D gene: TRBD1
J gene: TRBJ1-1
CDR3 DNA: TGTGCCAGCAGGAGAGGGACAGGGAACACTGAAGCTTTCTTT
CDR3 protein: CASRRGTGNTEAFF

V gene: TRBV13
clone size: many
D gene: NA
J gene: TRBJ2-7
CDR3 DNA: TGTGCCAGCAGCTTTCGTCGCGAGCAGTACTTC
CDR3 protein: CASSFRREQYF

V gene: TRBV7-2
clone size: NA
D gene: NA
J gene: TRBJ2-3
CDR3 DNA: TGTGCCAGCAGCTTAGCGGACACAGATACGCAGTATTTT
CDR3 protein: CASSLADTDTQYF

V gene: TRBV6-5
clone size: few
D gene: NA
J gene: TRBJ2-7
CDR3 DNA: TGTGCCAGCAGTTACTCGCGGGGGCAGTCCTACGAGCAGTACTTC
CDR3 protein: CASSYSRGQSYEQYF

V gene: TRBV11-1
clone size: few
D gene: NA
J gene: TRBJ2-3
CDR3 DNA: TGTGCCAGCAGCGCTTTGACAGGGAGGAGCACAGATACGCAGTATTTT
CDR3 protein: CASSALTGRSTDTQYF

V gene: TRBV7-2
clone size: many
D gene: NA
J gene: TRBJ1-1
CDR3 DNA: TGTGCCAGCAGCTTCTCAGGCAATCTAATGAACACTGAAGCTTTCTTT
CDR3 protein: CASSFSGNLMNTEAFF

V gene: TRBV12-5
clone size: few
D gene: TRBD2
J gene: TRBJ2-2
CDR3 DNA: TGTGCTAGTGGTTTGGTACCTGCGGGAGGGCCGGTCGGGGAGCTGTTTTTT
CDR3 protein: CASGLVPAGGPVGELFF

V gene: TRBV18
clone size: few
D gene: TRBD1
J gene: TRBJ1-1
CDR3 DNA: TGTGCCAGCTCACTAAACACAGGGGGGAACACTGAAGCTTTCTTT
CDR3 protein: CASSLNTGGNTEAFF

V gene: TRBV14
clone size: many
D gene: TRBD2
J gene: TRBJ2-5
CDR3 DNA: TGTGCCAGCAGCCAAGATAGTAGCGGGGTGACCCAGTACTTC
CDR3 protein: CASSQDSSGVTQYF

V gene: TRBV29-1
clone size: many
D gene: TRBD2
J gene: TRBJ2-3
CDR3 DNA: TGCAGCGCCTTAGGGCTAGCGGGGACAATGGGTACGCAGTATTTT
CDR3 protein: CSALGLAGTMGTQYF

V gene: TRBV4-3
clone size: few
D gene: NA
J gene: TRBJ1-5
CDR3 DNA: TGCGCCAGCAGCCAAGATCATAGGGGAGCGCCCCAGCATTTT
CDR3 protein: CASSQDHRGAPQHF

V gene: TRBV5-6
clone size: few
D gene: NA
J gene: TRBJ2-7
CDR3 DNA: TGTGCCAGCAGCTGGAGTAGCGAGCAGTACTTC
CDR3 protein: CASSWSSEQYF

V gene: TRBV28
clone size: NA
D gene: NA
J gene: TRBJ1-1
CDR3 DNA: TGTGCCAGCAGCGTGTTGGGATATACTGAAGCTTTCTTT
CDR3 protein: CASSVLGYTEAFF

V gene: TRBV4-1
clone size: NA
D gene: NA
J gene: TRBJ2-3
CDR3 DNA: TGCGCCAGCAGCCAAGGTACTGTTGCAGATACGCAGTATTTT
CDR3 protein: CASSQGTVADTQYF